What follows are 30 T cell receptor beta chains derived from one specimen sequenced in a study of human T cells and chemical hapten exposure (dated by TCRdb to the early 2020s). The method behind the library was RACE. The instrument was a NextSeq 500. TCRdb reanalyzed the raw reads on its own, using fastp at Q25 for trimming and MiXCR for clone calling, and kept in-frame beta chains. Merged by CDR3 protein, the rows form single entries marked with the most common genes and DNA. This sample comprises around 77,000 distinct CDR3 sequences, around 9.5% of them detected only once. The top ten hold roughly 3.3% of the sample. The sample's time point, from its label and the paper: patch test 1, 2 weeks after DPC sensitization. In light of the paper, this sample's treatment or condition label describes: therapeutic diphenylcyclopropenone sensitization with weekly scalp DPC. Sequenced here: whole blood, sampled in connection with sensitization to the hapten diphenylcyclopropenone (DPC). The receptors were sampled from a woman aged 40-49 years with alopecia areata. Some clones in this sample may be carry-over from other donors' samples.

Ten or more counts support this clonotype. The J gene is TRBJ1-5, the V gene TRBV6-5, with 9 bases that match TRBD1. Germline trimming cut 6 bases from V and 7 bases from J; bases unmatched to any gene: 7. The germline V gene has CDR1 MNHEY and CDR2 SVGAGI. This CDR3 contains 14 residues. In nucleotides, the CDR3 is TGTGCCAGCAGAACAGGGGGCCGCGGCCAGCCCCAGCATTTT. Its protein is CASRTGGRGQPQHF.

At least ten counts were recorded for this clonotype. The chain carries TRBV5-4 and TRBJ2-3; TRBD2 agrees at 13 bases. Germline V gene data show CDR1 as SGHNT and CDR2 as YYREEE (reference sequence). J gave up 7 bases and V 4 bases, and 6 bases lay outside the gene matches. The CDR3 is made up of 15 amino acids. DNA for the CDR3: TGTGCCAGCAGCGATACTAGCGGGGGGGCGAATACGCAGTATTTT. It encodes CASSDTSGGANTQYF. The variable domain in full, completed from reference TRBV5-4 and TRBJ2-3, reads ETGVTQSPTHLIKTRGQQVTLRCSSQSGHNTVSWYQQALGQGPQFIFQYYREEENGRGNFPPRFSGLQFPNYSSELNVNALELDDSALYLCASSDTSGGANTQYFGPGTRLTVL.

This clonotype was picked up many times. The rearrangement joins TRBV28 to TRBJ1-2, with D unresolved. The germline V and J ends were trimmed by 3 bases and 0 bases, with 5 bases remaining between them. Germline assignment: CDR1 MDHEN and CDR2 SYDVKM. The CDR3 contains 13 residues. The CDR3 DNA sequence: TGTGCCAGCAGTTTCGTGACTAACTATGGCTACACCTTC. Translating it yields CASSFVTNYGYTF.

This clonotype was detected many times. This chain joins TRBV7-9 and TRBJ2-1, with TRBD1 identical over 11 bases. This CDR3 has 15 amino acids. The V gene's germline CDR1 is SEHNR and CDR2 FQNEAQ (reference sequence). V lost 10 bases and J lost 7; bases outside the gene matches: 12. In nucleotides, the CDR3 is TGTGCCATCCTCCTGGGACAGGGGGAACTTAATGAGCAGTTCTTC. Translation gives CAILLGQGELNEQFF.

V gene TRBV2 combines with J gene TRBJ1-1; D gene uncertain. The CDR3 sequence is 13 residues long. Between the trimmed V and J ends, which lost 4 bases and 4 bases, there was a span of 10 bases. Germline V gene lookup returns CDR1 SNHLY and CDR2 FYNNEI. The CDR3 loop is CASSVWGVTEAFF. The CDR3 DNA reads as TGTGCCAGCAGTGTGTGGGGTGTCACTGAAGCTTTCTTT.

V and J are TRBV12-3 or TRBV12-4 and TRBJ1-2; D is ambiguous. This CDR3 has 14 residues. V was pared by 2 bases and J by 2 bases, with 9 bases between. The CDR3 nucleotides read TGTGCCAGCAGTTTATCGGGGTCCAACTATGGCTACACCTTC. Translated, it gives CASSLSGSNYGYTF.

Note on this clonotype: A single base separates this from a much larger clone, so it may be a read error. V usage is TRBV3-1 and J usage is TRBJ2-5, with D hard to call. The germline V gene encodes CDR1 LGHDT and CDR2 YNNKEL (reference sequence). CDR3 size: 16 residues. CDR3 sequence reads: CAGSQFLTWGQETQYF. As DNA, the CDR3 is TGTGCCGGCAGCCAATTCCTCACCTGGGGACAAGAGACCCAGTACTTC.

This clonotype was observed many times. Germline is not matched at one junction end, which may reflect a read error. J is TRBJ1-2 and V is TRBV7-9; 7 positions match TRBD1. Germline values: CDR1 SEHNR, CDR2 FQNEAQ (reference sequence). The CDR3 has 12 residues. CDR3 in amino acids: CASSLAPGQRIF. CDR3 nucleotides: TGTGCCAGCAGCTTAGCTCCGGGACAGAGAATTTTC.

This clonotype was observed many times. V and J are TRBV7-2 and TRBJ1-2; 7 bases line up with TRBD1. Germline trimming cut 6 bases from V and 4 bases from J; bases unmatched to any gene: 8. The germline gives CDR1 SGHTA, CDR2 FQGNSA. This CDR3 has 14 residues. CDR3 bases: TGTGCCAGCAGTTCTACAGGGGAGGGCTATGGCTACACCTTC. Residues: CASSSTGEGYGYTF.

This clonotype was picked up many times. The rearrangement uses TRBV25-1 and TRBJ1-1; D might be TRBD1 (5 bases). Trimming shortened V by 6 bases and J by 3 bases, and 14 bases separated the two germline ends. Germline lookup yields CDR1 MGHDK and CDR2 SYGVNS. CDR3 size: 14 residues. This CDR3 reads CASRRRGLYTEAFF. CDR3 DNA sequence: TGTGCCAGCAGACGAAGGGGACTGTACACTGAAGCTTTCTTT. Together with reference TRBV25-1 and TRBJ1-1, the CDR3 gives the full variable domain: EADIYQTPRYLVIGTGKKITLECSQTMGHDKMYWYQQDPGMELHLIHYSYGVNSTEKGDLSSESTVSRIRTEHFPLTLESARPSHTSQYLCASRRRGLYTEAFFGQGTRLTVV.

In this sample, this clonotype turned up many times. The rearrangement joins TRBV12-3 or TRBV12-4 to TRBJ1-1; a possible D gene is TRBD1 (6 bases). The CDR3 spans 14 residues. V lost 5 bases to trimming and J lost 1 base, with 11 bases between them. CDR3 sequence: CASSPDRQNTEAFF. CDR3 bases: TGTGCCAGCAGTCCGGACAGACAGAACACTGAAGCTTTCTTT.

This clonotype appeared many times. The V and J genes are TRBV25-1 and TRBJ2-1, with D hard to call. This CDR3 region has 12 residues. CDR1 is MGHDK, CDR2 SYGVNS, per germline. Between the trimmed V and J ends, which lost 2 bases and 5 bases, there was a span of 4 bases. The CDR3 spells CASSEEHNEQFF. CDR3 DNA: TGTGCCAGCAGTGAAGAGCACAATGAGCAGTTCTTC.

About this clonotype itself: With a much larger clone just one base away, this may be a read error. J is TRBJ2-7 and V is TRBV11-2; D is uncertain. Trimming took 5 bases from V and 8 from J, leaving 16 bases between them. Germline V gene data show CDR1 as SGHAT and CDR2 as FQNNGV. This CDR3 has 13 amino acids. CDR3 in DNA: TGTGCCAGCAGCCGAGGACCGCTTTACAAGCAGTACTTC. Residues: CASSRGPLYKQYF.

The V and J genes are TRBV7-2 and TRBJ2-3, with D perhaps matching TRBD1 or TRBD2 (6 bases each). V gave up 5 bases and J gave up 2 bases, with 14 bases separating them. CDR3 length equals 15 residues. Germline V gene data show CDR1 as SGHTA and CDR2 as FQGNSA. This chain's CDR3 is CASSLGGLYTDTQYF. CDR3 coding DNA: TGTGCCAGCAGCCTAGGGGGACTGTACACAGATACGCAGTATTTT. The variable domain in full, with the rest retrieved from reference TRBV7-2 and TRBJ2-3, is GAGVSQSPSNKVTEKGKDVELRCDPISGHTALYWYRQSLGQGLEFLIYFQGNSAPDKSGLPSDRFSAERTGGSVSTLTIQRTQQEDSAVYLCASSLGGLYTDTQYFGPGTRLTVL.

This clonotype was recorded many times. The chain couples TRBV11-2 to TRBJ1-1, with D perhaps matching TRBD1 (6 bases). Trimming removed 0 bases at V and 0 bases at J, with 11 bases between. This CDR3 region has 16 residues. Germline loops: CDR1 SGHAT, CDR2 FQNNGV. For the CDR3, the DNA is TGTGCCAGCAGCTTAGACCGCACAGGGTTGAACACTGAAGCTTTCTTT. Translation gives CASSLDRTGLNTEAFF.

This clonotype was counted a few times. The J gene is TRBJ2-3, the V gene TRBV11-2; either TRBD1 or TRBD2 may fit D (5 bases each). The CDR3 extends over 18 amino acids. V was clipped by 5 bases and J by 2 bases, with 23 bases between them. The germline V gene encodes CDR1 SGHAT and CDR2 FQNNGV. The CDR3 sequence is CASSLFSGPSRFTDTQYF. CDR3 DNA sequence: TGTGCCAGCAGCCTATTTTCGGGACCTAGCAGGTTCACAGATACGCAGTATTTT.

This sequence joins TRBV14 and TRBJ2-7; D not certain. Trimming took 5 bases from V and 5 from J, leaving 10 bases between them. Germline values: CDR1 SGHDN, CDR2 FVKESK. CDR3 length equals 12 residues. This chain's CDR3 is CASSYLVNEQYF. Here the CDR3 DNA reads TGTGCCAGCAGCTACCTAGTAAACGAGCAGTACTTC.

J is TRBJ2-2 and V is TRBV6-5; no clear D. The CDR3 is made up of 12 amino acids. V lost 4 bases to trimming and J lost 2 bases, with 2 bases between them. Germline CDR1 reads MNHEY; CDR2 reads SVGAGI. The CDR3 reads CASSSNTGELFF. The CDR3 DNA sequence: TGTGCCAGCAGTTCCAACACCGGGGAGCTGTTTTTT.

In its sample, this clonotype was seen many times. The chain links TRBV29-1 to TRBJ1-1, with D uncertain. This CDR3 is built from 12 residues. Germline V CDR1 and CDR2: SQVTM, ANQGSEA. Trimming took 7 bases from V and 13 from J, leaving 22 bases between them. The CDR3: CSAPPVDGEVFF. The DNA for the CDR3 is TGCAGCGCCCCCCCGGTGGACGGCGAGGTTTTCTTT.

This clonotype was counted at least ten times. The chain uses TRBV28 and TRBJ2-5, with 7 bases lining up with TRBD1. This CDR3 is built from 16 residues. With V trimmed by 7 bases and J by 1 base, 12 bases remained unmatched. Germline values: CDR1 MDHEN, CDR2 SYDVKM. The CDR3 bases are TGTGCCAGCACCCAATCCCAGGGGGTGCGCCAAGAGACCCAGTACTTC. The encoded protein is CASTQSQGVRQETQYF.

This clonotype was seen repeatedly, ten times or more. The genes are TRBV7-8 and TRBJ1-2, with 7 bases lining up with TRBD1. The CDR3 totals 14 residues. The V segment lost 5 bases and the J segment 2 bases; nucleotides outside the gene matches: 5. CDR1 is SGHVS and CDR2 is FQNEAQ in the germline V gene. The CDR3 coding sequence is TGTGCCAGCAGCCCCGCAGGGGGAAACTATGGCTACACCTTC. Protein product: CASSPAGGNYGYTF. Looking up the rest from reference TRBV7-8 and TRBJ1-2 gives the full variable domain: GAGVSQSPRYKVAKRGQDVALRCDPISGHVSLFWYQQALGQGPEFLTYFQNEAQLDKSGLPSDRFFAERPEGSVSTLKIQRTQQEDSAVYLCASSPAGGNYGYTFGSGTRLTVV.

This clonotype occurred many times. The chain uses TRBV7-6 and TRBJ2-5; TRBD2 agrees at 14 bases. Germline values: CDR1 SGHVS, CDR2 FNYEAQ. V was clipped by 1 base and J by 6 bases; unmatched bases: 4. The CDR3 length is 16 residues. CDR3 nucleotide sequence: TGTGCCAGCAGCTTAGAGACTAGCGGGGGGGGAAAGACCCAGTACTTC. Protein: CASSLETSGGGKTQYF.

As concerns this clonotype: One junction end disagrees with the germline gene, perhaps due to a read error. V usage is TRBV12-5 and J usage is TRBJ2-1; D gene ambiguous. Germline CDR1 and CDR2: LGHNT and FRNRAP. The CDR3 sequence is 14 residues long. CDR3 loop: CSSGLSPTYNEQFF. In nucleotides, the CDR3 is TGTTCTAGTGGTTTGAGCCCGACCTACAATGAGCAGTTCTTC.

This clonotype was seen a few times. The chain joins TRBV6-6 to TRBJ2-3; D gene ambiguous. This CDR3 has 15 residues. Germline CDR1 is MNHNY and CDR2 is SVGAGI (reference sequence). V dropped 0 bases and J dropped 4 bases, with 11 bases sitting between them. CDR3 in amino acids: CASSYSTVGPDTQYF. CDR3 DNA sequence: TGTGCCAGCAGTTACTCGACGGTGGGCCCAGATACGCAGTATTTT.

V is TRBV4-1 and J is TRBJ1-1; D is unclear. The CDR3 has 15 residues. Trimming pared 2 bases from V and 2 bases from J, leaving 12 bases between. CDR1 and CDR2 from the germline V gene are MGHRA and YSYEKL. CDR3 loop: CASSQSSGINTEAFF. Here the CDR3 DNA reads TGCGCCAGCAGCCAATCTTCGGGGATAAACACTGAAGCTTTCTTT.

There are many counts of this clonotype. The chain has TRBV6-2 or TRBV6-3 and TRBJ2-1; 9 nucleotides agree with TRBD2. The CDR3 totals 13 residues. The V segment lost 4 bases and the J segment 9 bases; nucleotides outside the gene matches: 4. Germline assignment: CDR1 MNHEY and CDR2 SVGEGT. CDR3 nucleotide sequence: TGTGCCAGCAGTTTCTTAGCGGGGGTTGAGCAGTTCTTC. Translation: CASSFLAGVEQFF.

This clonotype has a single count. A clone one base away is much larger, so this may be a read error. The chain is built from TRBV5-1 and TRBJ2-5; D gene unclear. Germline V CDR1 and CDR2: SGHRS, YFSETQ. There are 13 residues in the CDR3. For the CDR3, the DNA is TGCGCCAGCAGCTTAGGGTCGCAAGAGATCCAGTACTTC. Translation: CASSLGSQEIQYF.

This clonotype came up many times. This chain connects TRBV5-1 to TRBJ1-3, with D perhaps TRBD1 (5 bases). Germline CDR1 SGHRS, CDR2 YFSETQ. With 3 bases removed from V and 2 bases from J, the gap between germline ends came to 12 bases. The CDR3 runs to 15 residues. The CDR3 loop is CASSSIGGTGNTIYF. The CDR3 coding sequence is TGCGCCAGCAGCTCGATTGGGGGGACTGGAAACACCATATATTTT.

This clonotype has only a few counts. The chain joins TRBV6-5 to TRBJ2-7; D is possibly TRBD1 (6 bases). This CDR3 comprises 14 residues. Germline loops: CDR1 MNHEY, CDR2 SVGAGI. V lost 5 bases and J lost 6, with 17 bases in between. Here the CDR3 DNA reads TGTGCCAGCAGTGTCCGGGACAAGGTGGCCGAGCAGTACTTC. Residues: CASSVRDKVAEQYF.

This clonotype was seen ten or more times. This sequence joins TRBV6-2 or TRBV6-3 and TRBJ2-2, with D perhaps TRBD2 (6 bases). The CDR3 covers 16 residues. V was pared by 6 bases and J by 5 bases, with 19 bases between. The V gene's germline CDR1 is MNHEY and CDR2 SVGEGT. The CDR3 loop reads CASSLYIGGATGELFF. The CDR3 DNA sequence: TGTGCCAGCAGCCTCTATATTGGCGGGGCGACCGGGGAGCTGTTTTTT.